The rows below give T cell receptor beta chains drawn from one sample of a study of T-cell reconstitution after alpha-beta-depleted transplantation in children. Each CDR3 protein gets one entry after TCRdb re-called the PCR reads with MiXCR. The table has about 190,000 distinct CDR3 sequences, about 6.8% seen once; the top ten hold about 2.9%. The sequencing here drew on PBMCs from the stem cell graft donor, taken from the stem cell graft. Source of these receptors: a human donor who donated a stem cell graft to a child with Wiskott-Aldrich syndrome. Each CDR3 is given with its conserved first and last residue. D genes are given only for firm matches. Clone size is not always given. Where it is, it says once, few, many or a class for expanded clones.

clone_size	v_call	j_call	d_call	cdr3_nt	cdr3_aa
many	TRBV3-1	TRBJ1-5	NA	TGTGCCAGCAGCCAAGCTTCCGGGTCCCAGCATTTT	CASSQASGSQHF
many	TRBV15	TRBJ2-3	NA	TGTGCCACCAGCAGAGATCAGGAACGCCGTGGAAGGGATACGCAGTATTTT	CATSRDQERRGRDTQYF
many	TRBV20-1	TRBJ1-6	NA	TGCAGTGCTAGTGGAGATCAGGATTCACCCCTCCACTTT	CSASGDQDSPLHF
NA	TRBV30	TRBJ2-2	NA	TGTGCCTGGAGTGTAACCGGGGCGGGCACCGGGGAGCTGTTTTTT	CAWSVTGAGTGELFF
many	TRBV29-1	TRBJ2-1	NA	TGCAGCGGCATGGGCAATGAGCAGTTCTTC	CSGMGNEQFF
many	TRBV7-8	TRBJ2-7	NA	TGTGCCAGCAGCATAAGGACAGCACCCTACGAGCAGTACTTC	CASSIRTAPYEQYF
NA	TRBV20-1	TRBJ2-1	NA	TGCAGTGCTAGATCTGGGGACAGGGAAGGAGCGGGAGTAGTGGATGAGCAGTTCTTC	CSARSGDREGAGVVDEQFF
many	TRBV20-1	TRBJ2-1	NA	TGCAGTGCTAGGCCTCAGGGGGGGTCACTGGATGAGCAGTTCTTC	CSARPQGGSLDEQFF
many	TRBV5-1	TRBJ2-6	TRBD2	TGCGCCAGCAGCTTTTGGGGGGGGACTGTATCCTCTGGGGCCAACGTCCTGACTTTC	CASSFWGGTVSSGANVLTF
NA	TRBV3-1	TRBJ1-2	NA	TGTGCCAGCAGCGTTCTTGGTGGCTACACCTTC	CASSVLGGYTF
few	TRBV5-1	TRBJ2-2	TRBD2	TGCGCCAGCAGCTTGGACGGGGGGGCCTCCACCGGGGAGCTGTTTTTT	CASSLDGGASTGELFF
many	TRBV5-1	TRBJ2-5	NA	TGCGCCAGCAGCGAGGGACCTTCCCAAGAGACCCAGTACTTC	CASSEGPSQETQYF
many	TRBV28	TRBJ1-6	NA	TGTGCCAGCACCCCGACAGGCTTCAGCTCCTATAATTCACCCCTCCACTTT	CASTPTGFSSYNSPLHF
many	TRBV6-1	TRBJ2-1	TRBD2	TGTGCCAGCAGTCTCCGGACTAGCGGGACTAATGAGCAGTTCTTC	CASSLRTSGTNEQFF
many	TRBV7-9	TRBJ1-1	NA	TGTGCCAGCAGCCGATTCCCGAGCACTGAAGCTTTCTTT	CASSRFPSTEAFF
many	TRBV6-5	TRBJ1-1	NA	TGTGCCAGCAGTTACATGTGGGAGGGCACTGAAGCTTTCTTT	CASSYMWEGTEAFF
many	TRBV7-2	TRBJ1-2	NA	TGTGCCAGCAGTTTAGATTGGAGTCTTGGGAATGGCTACACCTTC	CASSLDWSLGNGYTF
many	TRBV7-9	TRBJ2-5	NA	TGTGCCAGCAGCTTAGAAAGGAGAGAAGAGACCCAGTACTTC	CASSLERREETQYF
many	TRBV7-2	TRBJ1-6	NA	TGTGCCAGCAGCTTTATAAACAGGGCTTATAATTCACCCCTCCACTTT	CASSFINRAYNSPLHF
few	TRBV6-5	TRBJ2-5	NA	TGTGCCAGCAGTTACTTGACAGGAGACGGAACCCAGTACTTC	CASSYLTGDGTQYF
many	TRBV20-1	TRBJ2-2	NA	TGCAGTGCTAGTAAGCAGGAGACCGGGGAGCTGTTTTTT	CSASKQETGELFF
few	TRBV2	TRBJ1-3	NA	TGTGCCAGCAGTGAAGCGCCAGGGTTGGGAAACACCATATATTTT	CASSEAPGLGNTIYF
many	TRBV5-1	TRBJ2-3	TRBD2	TGCGCCAGCAGCGCGGGACTAGCGGCAAGCACAGATACGCAGTATTTT	CASSAGLAASTDTQYF
NA	TRBV27	TRBJ2-2	NA	TGTGCCAGCAGTTTATATACAGGACCCGGGGAGCTGTTTTTT	CASSLYTGPGELFF
many	TRBV20-1	TRBJ2-1	NA	TGCAGTGCTAGAGCTAGGTTCCTCCAATCCTACAATGAGCAGTTCTTC	CSARARFLQSYNEQFF
many	TRBV10-3	TRBJ2-7	TRBD1	TGTGCCATCAGTGAGGCCGGGACAGCCTACGAGCAGTACTTC	CAISEAGTAYEQYF
many	TRBV15	TRBJ2-7	NA	TGTGCCACCAGCAGAGGACATCCTCCCTACGAGCAGTACTTC	CATSRGHPPYEQYF
many	TRBV20-1	TRBJ1-1	NA	TGCAGTGCTAGGGTCGGGGCGACCACTGAAGCTTTCTTT	CSARVGATTEAFF
few	TRBV29-1	TRBJ2-3	TRBD2	TGCAGCGTTGCGGGACTAGCGGGAGGGCCCCCAGATACGCAGTATTTT	CSVAGLAGGPPDTQYF
NA	TRBV6-1	TRBJ2-5	TRBD2	TGTGCCAGCAGGGACGTCGGACTAGGCTCTGCCACTGGCCTGACCCAGTACTTC	CASRDVGLGSATGLTQYF
many	TRBV11-2	TRBJ2-3	NA	TGTGCCAGCAGCTTAGATCGGGCCCTCAGCACAGATACGCAGTATTTT	CASSLDRALSTDTQYF
few	TRBV18	TRBJ2-7	NA	TGTGCCAGCTCACCACGAGGGACTGCCCCCTACGAGCAGTACTTC	CASSPRGTAPYEQYF
many	TRBV20-1	TRBJ2-1	NA	TGCAGTGCTAGAGATCCCAGCGTTAATGAGCAGTTCTTC	CSARDPSVNEQFF
many	TRBV7-9	TRBJ2-4	NA	TGTGCCAGCAGCTTAGACTTTAAGGACAGTGCCAAAAACATTCAGTACTTC	CASSLDFKDSAKNIQYF
many	TRBV29-1	TRBJ2-6	TRBD1	TGCAGCGTGGACAGGGTAGGGGCCAACGTCCTGACTTTC	CSVDRVGANVLTF
many	TRBV5-5	TRBJ1-2	NA	TGTGCCAGCAGCTTGCCGGGGGGGCGAACTGGCTACACCTTC	CASSLPGGRTGYTF
many	TRBV5-1	TRBJ1-1	NA	TGCGCCAGCAGCCGAACCGTGGGGGAGGTCACTGAAGCTTTCTTT	CASSRTVGEVTEAFF
many	TRBV18	TRBJ2-3	NA	TGTGCCAGCTCCACCCAACCCCGGGACGTCAGAGATACGCAGTATTTT	CASSTQPRDVRDTQYF
many	TRBV20-1	TRBJ1-5	NA	TGCAGTGCTGGGGGAAGGGGACATCAGCCCCAGCATTTT	CSAGGRGHQPQHF
NA	TRBV7-2	TRBJ2-7	TRBD2	TGTGCCAGCAGCTTACTTGGACTAGTTAACGAGCAGTACTTC	CASSLLGLVNEQYF
NA	TRBV3-1	TRBJ1-1	TRBD1	TGTGCCAGCAGCCCCCGGGACAGGAGACTCCTCATGAACACTGAAGCTTTCTTT	CASSPRDRRLLMNTEAFF
many	TRBV12-3/TRBV12-4	TRBJ1-1	NA	TGTGCCAGCAGTTTTGTCCAGGACACTGAAGCTTTCTTT	CASSFVQDTEAFF
many	TRBV6-5	TRBJ1-2	NA	TGTGCCAGCAGTTACGTCGGGGGGATTTTAAACTATGGCTACACCTTC	CASSYVGGILNYGYTF
many	TRBV4-3	TRBJ2-7	TRBD1	TGCGCCAGCAGCCAAGAAAAGGGGACAGGATCCTACGAGCAGTACTTC	CASSQEKGTGSYEQYF
many	TRBV6-1	TRBJ2-3	NA	TGTGCCAGCAGTGAACCCACAGTGCCCACAGATACGCAGTATTTT	CASSEPTVPTDTQYF